This T cell receptor beta chain was recovered during a study of blood T cell repertoires in COVID-19. Assay: immunoSEQ multiplex PCR; the TCRdb copy retains only in-frame clones and omits some. The sample gives 200,000 to 250,000 clones, roughly 88% of which show up once; more than 9% is in the top ten. Germline assignment: CDR1 SGHAT and CDR2 FQNNGV. The CDR3 covers 14 residues. The V gene lost 5 bases and the J gene lost 1 base, with 11 bases spanning the gap. This TCR came from a man in his forties or fifties with active or convalescent COVID-19. The material sequenced was peripheral blood. The chain links TRBV11-2 to TRBJ1-2; D may be TRBD1 (6 bases). In DNA, the CDR3 is TGTGCCAGCAGCCTCAGGGGCCTTAACTATGGCTACACCTTC. It specifies CASSLRGLNYGYTF.